The 23 T cell receptor beta chains below all came from one sample that was sequenced in a study of chemoradiotherapy in HPV16-positive cancers. Data came from immunoSEQ multiplex PCR; TCRdb stores just in-frame clones and leaves some out. The repertoire includes 9,500 to 15,000 clones, 90% of them detected once, and roughly 2.5% sits in the top ten. The biological material was taken from a patient who underwent chemoradiotherapy. The source of these receptors is a human donor with HPV-associated anogenital cancer.

The rearrangement links TRBV29-1 to TRBJ1-2; a weak D match, TRBD1 (5 bases). Germline V gene sequence: CDR1 SQVTM, CDR2 ANQGSEA. V lost 6 bases to trimming and J lost 2 bases, with 10 bases between them. CDR3 length: 12 residues. CDR3 nucleotide sequence: TGCAGCGTATCGGGGGGAAACTATGGCTACACCTTC. It is translated as CSVSGGNYGYTF.

V gene TRBV11-2 combines with J gene TRBJ1-6, with 11 bases aligning to TRBD1. This CDR3 contains 18 residues. Germline CDR1 reads SGHAT; CDR2 reads FQNNGV. V trimming: 5 bases; J trimming: 2 bases; junction bases outside the gene matches: 8. CDR3 DNA sequence: TGTGCCAGCAGCCCCGCCGGGACAGGGGGACCCTATAATTCACCCCTCCACTTT. This codes for CASSPAGTGGPYNSPLHF.

The genes are TRBV11-2 and TRBJ1-1; D gene uncertain. Trimming pared 0 bases from V and 8 bases from J, leaving 4 bases between. Germline loops: CDR1 SGHAT, CDR2 FQNNGV. The CDR3 is made up of 11 amino acids. The CDR3 nucleotides read TGTGCCAGCAGCTTAGATGTGGAAGCTTTCTTT. As protein: CASSLDVEAFF.

The gene calls are TRBV5-4 and TRBJ2-7; 8 nucleotides align to TRBD1. This CDR3 spans 15 amino acids. From germline, CDR1 is SGHNT and CDR2 YYREEE (reference sequence). V shed 1 base, J shed 1 base, and the junction held 4 bases outside the gene matches. The CDR3 nucleotides are TGTGCCAGCAGCTTGCCAGGGGGCGCTTCCTACGAGCAGTACTTC. Translated: CASSLPGGASYEQYF.

The chain carries TRBV2 and TRBJ1-1; D is perhaps TRBD1 (5 bases). In germline, CDR1 is SNHLY, CDR2 FYNNEI. This CDR3 is 15 amino acids long. The V end lost 3 bases, the J end lost 2 bases, and 13 bases lay between the germline ends. The DNA of the CDR3 is TGTGCCAGCAGTGAGAACCAGGGAACCAACACTGAAGCTTTCTTT. This translates into CASSENQGTNTEAFF.

The V call is TRBV5-4, the J call TRBJ2-3; TRBD2 aligns across 10 bases. The CDR3 totals 16 residues. The junction had 1 base not matched to a gene; V was cut back by 0 bases and J by 0 bases. CDR1 SGHNT and CDR2 YYREEE come from the germline V gene (reference sequence). The CDR3 region is CASSLGTSGSTDTQYF. CDR3 in DNA: TGTGCCAGCAGCTTGGGGACTAGCGGAAGCACAGATACGCAGTATTTT.

This chain uses TRBV7-3 with TRBJ2-3; D is unclear. Germline CDR1 and CDR2: SGHTA and FQGTGA. The CDR3 is made up of 13 amino acids. V lost 8 bases and J 2 bases, leaving 11 bases between the germline ends. The CDR3 DNA is TGTGCCAGCGGTAGCAGGTTCACAGATACGCAGTATTTT. Its protein is CASGSRFTDTQYF. The full variable domain, with the rest looked up from reference TRBV7-3 and TRBJ2-3, is GAGVSQTPSNKVTEKGKYVELRCDPISGHTALYWYRQSLGQGPEFLIYFQGTGAADDSGLPNDRFFAVRPEGSVSTLKIQRTERGDSAVYLCASGSRFTDTQYFGPGTRLTVL.

The chain links TRBV7-6 to TRBJ1-2, with no clear D. V gave up 8 bases and J gave up 6 bases, with 13 bases separating them. Germline lookup yields CDR1 SGHVS and CDR2 FNYEAQ. This CDR3 is built from 12 residues. The CDR3 DNA reads as TGTGCCAGCGGACTGGGTTGGGATGGCTACACCTTC. Amino acids: CASGLGWDGYTF. The whole variable domain, remainder taken from reference TRBV7-6 and TRBJ1-2, is GAGVSQSPRYKVTKRGQDVALRCDPISGHVSLYWYRQALGQGPEFLTYFNYEAQQDKSGLPNDRFSAERPEGSISTLTIQRTEQRDSAMYRCASGLGWDGYTFGSGTRLTVV.

For the CDR3, the DNA is TGTGCCAGCGCGGTGTTGATAAACGAGCAGTACTTC. Translated: CASAVLINEQYF. This chain uses TRBV6-6 with TRBJ2-7; no firm D call. V was trimmed by 8 bases and J by 5 bases, leaving 13 bases between them. Per the germline V gene, CDR1 is MNHNY and CDR2 is SVGAGI (reference sequence). The CDR3 contains 12 residues.

The chain carries TRBV14 and TRBJ2-7, with 8 bases matching TRBD1. Germline loops: CDR1 SGHDN, CDR2 FVKESK. V lost 8 bases and J lost 6; bases outside the gene matches: 9. The CDR3 spans 13 residues. This CDR3 reads CASGHRGKSEQYF. DNA for the CDR3: TGTGCCAGCGGACACAGGGGGAAGTCCGAGCAGTACTTC.

The chain combines TRBV2 with TRBJ1-2; no clear D gene. Germline CDR1 SNHLY, CDR2 FYNNEI. This CDR3 is 13 amino acids long. Between the trimmed V and J ends, which lost 1 base and 5 bases, there was a span of 8 bases. CDR3: CASSEEASYGYTF. The DNA for the CDR3 is TGTGCCAGCAGTGAAGAGGCTTCATATGGCTACACCTTC.

The chain uses TRBV30 and TRBJ1-5; 12 positions match TRBD1. Germline trimming cut 2 bases from V and 5 bases from J; bases unmatched to any gene: 4. The V gene's germline CDR1 is GTSNPN and CDR2 SVGIG (reference sequence). The CDR3 is 15 residues long. The CDR3 DNA reads TGTGCCTGGAGTTTGGGACAGGGGGCTTATCAGCCCCAGCATTTT. Its translation: CAWSLGQGAYQPQHF. Based on the CDR3 plus reference TRBV30 and TRBJ1-5, the full variable domain is SQTIHQWPATLVQPVGSPLSLECTVEGTSNPNLYWYRQAAGRGLQLLFYSVGIGQISSEVPQNLSASRPQDRQFILSSKKLLLSDSGFYLCAWSLGQGAYQPQHFGDGTRLSIL.

V and J are TRBV11-2 and TRBJ1-4; TRBD1 might be the D (6 bases). The germline V gene encodes CDR1 SGHAT and CDR2 FQNNGV. Trimming removed 3 bases at V and 4 bases at J, with 9 bases between. The CDR3 sequence is 14 residues long. The CDR3 bases are TGTGCCAGCAGCTTCCAGGGGAATAATGAAAAACTGTTTTTT. This sequence encodes CASSFQGNNEKLFF. Together with reference TRBV11-2 and TRBJ1-4, the CDR3 gives the full variable domain: EAGVAQSPRYKIIEKRQSVAFWCNPISGHATLYWYQQILGQGPKLLIQFQNNGVVDDSQLPKDRFSAERLKGVDSTLKIQPAKLEDSAVYLCASSFQGNNEKLFFGSGTQLSVL.

The chain recombines TRBV5-6 with TRBJ1-4; D gene ambiguous. Per the germline V gene, CDR1 is SGHDT and CDR2 is YYEEEE. This CDR3 spans 14 amino acids. With 2 bases removed from V and 3 bases from J, the gap between germline ends came to 8 bases. CDR3 DNA sequence: TGTGCCAGCAGCTTTCTACAGTCTAATGAAAAACTGTTTTTT. It codes for CASSFLQSNEKLFF.

The chain carries TRBV19 and TRBJ2-3; no firm D call. V was cut by 3 bases and J by 6 bases, with 13 bases left in between. CDR1 is LNHDA and CDR2 is SQIVND in the germline V gene (reference sequence). The length of the CDR3 is 14 residues. This chain's CDR3 is CASSIGLGLDTQYF. The DNA of the CDR3 is TGTGCCAGTAGTATTGGGCTAGGATTGGATACGCAGTATTTT.

This clone came up once. The gene calls are TRBV19 and TRBJ1-1, with 8 bases aligning to TRBD1. CDR1 is LNHDA and CDR2 is SQIVND in the germline V gene (reference sequence). This CDR3 has 15 amino acids. Trimming cost V 7 bases and J 4 bases; bases outside gene matches: 11. The CDR3 DNA reads TGTGCCAGTACAGACTCAGGGGGCCTGGGCACTGAAGCTTTCTTT. It is translated as CASTDSGGLGTEAFF.

The J gene is TRBJ2-5, the V gene TRBV18; 11 nucleotides align to TRBD2. The V and J ends lost 3 bases and 4 bases, in that order; junction bases with no gene match: 4. Germline CDR1 and CDR2: KGHSH and LQKENI. The length of the CDR3 is 15 residues. The CDR3 bases are TGTGCCAGCTCACCGTCCACTAGCGGGAGAGAGACCCAGTACTTC. Translated: CASSPSTSGRETQYF.

This clone was seen a single time. The CDR3: CATSRDQGIGNTIYF. The CDR3 region has the DNA TGTGCCACCAGCAGGGACCAGGGGATTGGAAACACCATATATTTT. The chain couples TRBV15 to TRBJ1-3; D perhaps matches TRBD1 (6 bases). Germline V CDR1 and CDR2: LNHNV, YYDKDF (reference sequence). The CDR3 spans 15 residues. V lost 3 bases and J lost 3, with 12 bases in between. The complete variable domain, with remaining parts taken from reference TRBV15 and TRBJ1-3, reads DAMVIQNPRYQVTQFGKPVTLSCSQTLNHNVMYWYQQKSSQAPKLLFHYYDKDFNNEADTPDNFQSRRPNTSFCFLDIRSPGLGDTAMYLCATSRDQGIGNTIYFGEGSWLTVV.

V is TRBV19 and J is TRBJ2-1, with a tentative D call TRBD1 (5 bases). CDR1 and CDR2 from the germline V gene are LNHDA and SQIVND (reference sequence). With 3 bases removed from V and 12 bases from J, the gap between germline ends came to 18 bases. The CDR3 runs to 14 residues. CDR3 in amino acids: CASSILFRTPGQFF. CDR3 in DNA: TGTGCCAGTAGTATTCTCTTTCGGACACCTGGGCAGTTCTTC.

The rearrangement links TRBV11-2 to TRBJ2-1; D might be TRBD2 (8 bases). Germline values: CDR1 SGHAT, CDR2 FQNNGV. V dropped 5 bases and J dropped 6 bases, with 20 bases sitting between them. The CDR3 consists of 16 residues. The CDR3 region is CASSRTGVAGINEQFF. In nucleotides, the CDR3 is TGTGCCAGCAGCCGTACAGGGGTAGCGGGGATCAATGAGCAGTTCTTC.

The chain is built from TRBV9 and TRBJ2-3; D not resolved. Germline CDR1 and CDR2: SGDLS and YYNGEE. The CDR3 loop spans 13 amino acids. The V and J ends lost 0 bases and 4 bases respectively, with 6 bases between them. CDR3 DNA sequence: TGTGCCAGCAGCGTAGAAACCCCAGATACGCAGTATTTT. This codes for CASSVETPDTQYF. The whole variable domain, filled in from reference TRBV9 and TRBJ2-3, reads DSGVTQTPKHLITATGQRVTLRCSPRSGDLSVYWYQQSLDQGLQFLIQYYNGEERAKGNILERFSAQQFPDLHSELNLSSLELGDSALYFCASSVETPDTQYFGPGTRLTVL.

This chain links TRBV6-5 with TRBJ2-7; the match to TRBD2 covers 9 bases. After removal of 3 bases from V and 3 bases from J, the junction contained 6 bases not matched to a gene. The CDR3 length is 15 residues. Per germline, CDR1 MNHEY and CDR2 SVGAGI. The CDR3 nucleotides are TGTGCCAGCAGTTATTCCGGGACTAGCTTCTACGAGCAGTACTTC. Its protein product is CASSYSGTSFYEQYF.

This clone was counted a few times. V usage is TRBV7-8 and J usage is TRBJ2-6; 11 bases fit TRBD1. The CDR3 spans 18 residues. Per the germline V gene, CDR1 is SGHVS and CDR2 is FQNEAQ. Trimming at V came to 5 bases and at J to 2 bases, leaving 8 bases not matched to a gene. The CDR3 sequence: CASSGRTGGETGANVLTF. In DNA form, the CDR3 reads TGTGCCAGCAGCGGTAGGACAGGGGGCGAAACTGGGGCCAACGTCCTGACTTTC.